This T cell receptor beta chain was captured by sequencing in a study of T cells in Graves' hyperthyroidism and ophthalmopathy (dated by TCRdb to about 2019). With respect to the entire study: Peripheral blood was collected at initial diagnosis, before any treatment. To identify TCR V-J signatures that set the groups apart, the researchers used a discovery cohort of about a hundred patients, made up of around 40 with Graves' ophthalmopathy and some 55 with stable Graves' hyperthyroidism. Prospective prediction of ophthalmopathy was tested in an independent validation cohort of 18 to 20 hyperthyroidism patients and some 17 patients who later progressed to ophthalmopathy. Following sampling, methimazole starting at 30 mg daily was given to hyperthyroidism patients, and high-dose intravenous methylprednisolone was given to ophthalmopathy patients. According to the paper, TCR Vbeta CDR3 sequencing was carried out on 120 to 150 peripheral blood samples, which came from under 50 ophthalmopathy, 75 to 80 hyperthyroidism and approximately 17 progressor patients. Thyroid tissue and blood T-cell repertoires from six or seven Graves' hyperthyroidism patients were also compared in the study. For training and testing, the 100 or so patients in the discovery cohort were randomly divided in a 7:3 ratio.

In the ophthalmopathy patients, disease was moderately to severely active, with a Clinical Activity Score of 3 or more, a NOSPECS grade of 4 or more, and a duration of less than 3 months. Any patient with an uncontrolled infection, another autoimmune disease, pregnancy or lactation was excluded. Diagnoses were based on clinical symptoms, serum thyroxine and TRAb, thyroid ultrasound and orbital computed tomography. PBMCs were separated from over 9 ml of fresh peripheral blood using Ficoll-Paque density gradient centrifugation. Total RNA was extracted with Trizol reagent, and quality was checked on an Agilent 2100 Bioanalyzer. Results and caveats for the whole study, not just this receptor: During validation, the model predicted progression to ophthalmopathy a median of around six months ahead of onset, with 70.59% sensitivity and under 85% specificity. Most expanded thyroid clonotypes (frequency above 0.001) were also detected in blood, suggesting blood repertoires may reflect thyroid immune responses. Sample size was not statistically predetermined, and blinding of investigators to group allocation was not performed. In cross-validation, a model built on a 13 V-J signature told ophthalmopathy apart from stable hyperthyroidism with 87.88% sensitivity and roughly 83% specificity, and in testing the same model reached 80%/75%.

This clonotype was counted at least ten times. What this receptor recognizes is not known. No base qualities exist here, and no much larger clone lies one base off it. Amplification of TCR beta CDR3 regions was carried out from RNA transcripts. A first-round RT-PCR of the TCR CDR3 used the HTBI primer set with the Qiagen OneStep RT-PCR kit. The libraries were constructed in a second round of multiplex PCR and then size-selected and purified. Paired-end sequencing of the libraries was performed with 100 bp reads on an Illumina HiSeq2000. In the source study's methods: Raw data were processed with SOAPnuke, discarding reads with adapters, uncalled bases, mean Phred below 15, or no exact constant-primer or identifier match. High-quality paired reads were merged with COPE v1.2.5, and unique nucleotide sequences were defined as clonotypes. Clonotypes were aligned to IMGT TRBV, TRBD and TRBJ reference segments using MiTCR v1.1. Analysis was restricted to V-J combinations with a frequency above 0.0001, which covered about 99% of repertoires. The TCS score was defined as the ratio of F50 (clonal expansion) to E x V (chaos), calculated using BLOSUM62-based TCRdist between CDR3 peptides within each V-J. Welch's t-statistics and random forest reduced several hundred V-J features to 13, which were used in a naive Bayes classifier (R e1071). TCRdb took the public reads, trimmed them with fastp at Q25, ran MiXCR for clone calling and kept in-frame beta chains. Each entry merges the rows of one CDR3 protein and shows their most common DNA and genes. TCRdb assigned the V and J calls; the authors' analysis was not used. Counted in this sample were 350,000 or so distinct CDR3 sequences; approximately 18% of them appeared once. The ten largest clones add up to about a sixth of the sample.

Deletion took 9 bases off V and 0 bases off J, with a span of 7 bases between the germline ends. Per the germline V gene, MNHEY is the CDR1 and SVGEGT is the CDR2. Measured from the cysteine to the phenylalanine, the CDR3 is 12 residues long. Only CDR3 DNA remains: 36 bases, in frame from the first base. The rearranged segments are TRBV6-2 or TRBV6-3 and TRBJ2-3; there is no confident call for the D gene. This TCR was recovered from a middle-aged woman with Graves' ophthalmopathy. Sequencing was performed on blood. CDR3 region: CASTSSTDTQYF. The DNA is as follows: TGTGCCAGTACCTCTAGCACAGATACGCAGTATTTT.